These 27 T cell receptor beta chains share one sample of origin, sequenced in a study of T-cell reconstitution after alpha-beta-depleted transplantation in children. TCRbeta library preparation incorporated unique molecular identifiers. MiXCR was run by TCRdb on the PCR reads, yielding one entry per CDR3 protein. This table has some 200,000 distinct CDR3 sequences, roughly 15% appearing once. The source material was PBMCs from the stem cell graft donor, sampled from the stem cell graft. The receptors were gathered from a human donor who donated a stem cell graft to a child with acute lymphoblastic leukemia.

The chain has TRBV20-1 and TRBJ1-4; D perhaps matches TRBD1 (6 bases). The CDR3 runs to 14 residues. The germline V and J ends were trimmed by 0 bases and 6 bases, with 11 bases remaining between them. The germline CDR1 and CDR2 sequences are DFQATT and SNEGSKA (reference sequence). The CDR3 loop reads CSARDGGPDEKLFF. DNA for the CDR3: TGCAGTGCTAGAGATGGGGGGCCTGATGAAAAACTGTTTTTT.

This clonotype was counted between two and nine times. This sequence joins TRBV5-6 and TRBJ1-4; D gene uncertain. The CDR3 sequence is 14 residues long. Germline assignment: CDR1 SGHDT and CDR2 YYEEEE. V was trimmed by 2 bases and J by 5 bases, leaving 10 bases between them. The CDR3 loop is CASSLVGENEKLFF. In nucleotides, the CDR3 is TGTGCCAGCAGCTTAGTTGGGGAGAATGAAAAACTGTTTTTT.

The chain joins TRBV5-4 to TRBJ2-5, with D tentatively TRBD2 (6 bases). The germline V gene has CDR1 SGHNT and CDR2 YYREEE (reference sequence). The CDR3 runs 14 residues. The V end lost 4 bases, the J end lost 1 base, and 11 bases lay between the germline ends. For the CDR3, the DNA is TGTGCCAGCAGCACCGGGACTGGCCAAGAGACCCAGTACTTC. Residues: CASSTGTGQETQYF.

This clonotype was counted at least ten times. CDR3 loop: CASRPRDPSRGEQFF. The CDR3 coding sequence is TGTGCCAGCAGACCCCGAGATCCCTCGAGGGGTGAGCAGTTCTTC. The chain links TRBV7-9 to TRBJ2-1; D may correspond to TRBD1 or TRBD2 (5 bases each). Germline CDR1 reads SEHNR; CDR2 reads FQNEAQ (reference sequence). V lost 6 bases to trimming and J lost 9 bases, with 21 bases between them. The CDR3 consists of 15 residues. Combining the CDR3 with reference TRBV7-9 and TRBJ2-1 gives the whole variable domain DTGVSQNPRHKITKRGQNVTFRCDPISEHNRLYWYRQTLGQGPEFLTYFQNEAQLEKSRLLSDRFSAERPKGSFSTLEIQRTEQGDSAMYLCASRPRDPSRGEQFFGPGTRLTVL.

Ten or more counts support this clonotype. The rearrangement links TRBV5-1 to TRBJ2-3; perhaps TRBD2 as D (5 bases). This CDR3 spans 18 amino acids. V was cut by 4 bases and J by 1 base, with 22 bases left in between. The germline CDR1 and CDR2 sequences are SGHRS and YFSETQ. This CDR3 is CASSVWNITRIGTDTQYF. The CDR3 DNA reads TGCGCCAGCAGCGTATGGAACATCACTAGGATCGGCACAGATACGCAGTATTTT.

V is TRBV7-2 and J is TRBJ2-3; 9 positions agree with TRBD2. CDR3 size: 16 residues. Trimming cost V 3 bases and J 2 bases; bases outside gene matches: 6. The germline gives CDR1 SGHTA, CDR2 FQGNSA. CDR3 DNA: TGTGCCAGCAGCTTCGGCGGGAGGGGGGACACAGATACGCAGTATTTT. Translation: CASSFGGRGDTDTQYF.

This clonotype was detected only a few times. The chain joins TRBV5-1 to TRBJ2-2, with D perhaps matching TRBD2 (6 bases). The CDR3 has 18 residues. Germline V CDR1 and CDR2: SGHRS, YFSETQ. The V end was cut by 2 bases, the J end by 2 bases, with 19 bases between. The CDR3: CASSLEPASSDNTGELFF. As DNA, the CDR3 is TGCGCCAGCAGCTTAGAACCTGCGTCTAGCGATAACACCGGGGAGCTGTTTTTT.

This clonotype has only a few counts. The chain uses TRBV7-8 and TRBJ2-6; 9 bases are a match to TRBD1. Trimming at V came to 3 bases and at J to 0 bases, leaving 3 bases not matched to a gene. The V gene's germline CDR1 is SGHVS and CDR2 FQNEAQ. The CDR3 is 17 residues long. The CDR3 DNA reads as TGTGCCAGCAGCTTGGGACAGGGCAACTCTGGGGCCAACGTCCTGACTTTC. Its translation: CASSLGQGNSGANVLTF.

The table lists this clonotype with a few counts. DNA of the CDR3: TGCGCCAGCAGCTTGGCCCCCGGCGGGGGAGATTACGAGCAGTACTTC. Translated, it gives CASSLAPGGGDYEQYF. The chain is built from TRBV5-1 and TRBJ2-7; TRBD2 agrees at 7 bases. The CDR3 covers 16 residues. Germline V gives CDR1 SGHRS, CDR2 YFSETQ. V dropped 0 bases and J dropped 4; count of bases not matched to a gene: 10.

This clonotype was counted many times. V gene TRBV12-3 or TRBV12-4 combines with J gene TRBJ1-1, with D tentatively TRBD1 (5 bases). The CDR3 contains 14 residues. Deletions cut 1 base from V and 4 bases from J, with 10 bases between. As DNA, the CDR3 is TGTGCCAGCAGTTTAGTCATGGGGCGCACTGAAGCTTTCTTT. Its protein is CASSLVMGRTEAFF.

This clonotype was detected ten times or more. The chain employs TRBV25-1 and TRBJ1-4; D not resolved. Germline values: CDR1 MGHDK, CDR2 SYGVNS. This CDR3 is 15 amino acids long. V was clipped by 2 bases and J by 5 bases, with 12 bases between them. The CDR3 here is CASSERSHRNEKLFF. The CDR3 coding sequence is TGTGCCAGCAGTGAAAGGTCTCACCGAAATGAAAAACTGTTTTTT. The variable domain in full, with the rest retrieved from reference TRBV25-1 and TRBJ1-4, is EADIYQTPRYLVIGTGKKITLECSQTMGHDKMYWYQQDPGMELHLIHYSYGVNSTEKGDLSSESTVSRIRTEHFPLTLESARPSHTSQYLCASSERSHRNEKLFFGSGTQLSVL.

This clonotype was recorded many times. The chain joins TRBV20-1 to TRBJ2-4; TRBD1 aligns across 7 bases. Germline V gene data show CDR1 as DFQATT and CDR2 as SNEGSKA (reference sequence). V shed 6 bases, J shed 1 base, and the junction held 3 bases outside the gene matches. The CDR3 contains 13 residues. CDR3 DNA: TGCAGTGCGACACAGGGGGCCAAAAACATTCAGTACTTC. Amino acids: CSATQGAKNIQYF.

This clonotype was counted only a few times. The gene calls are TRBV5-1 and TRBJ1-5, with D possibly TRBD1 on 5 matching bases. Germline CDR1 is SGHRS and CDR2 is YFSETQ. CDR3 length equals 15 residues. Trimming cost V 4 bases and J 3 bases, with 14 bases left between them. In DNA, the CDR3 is TGCGCCAGCAGCCCTGGGGGGAGAGACAATCAGCCCCAGCATTTT. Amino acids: CASSPGGRDNQPQHF.

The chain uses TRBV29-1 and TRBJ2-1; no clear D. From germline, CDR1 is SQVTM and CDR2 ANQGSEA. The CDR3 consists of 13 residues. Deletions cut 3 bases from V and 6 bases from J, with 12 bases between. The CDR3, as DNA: TGCAGCGTTGATTTTGGCGACCTCAATGAGCAGTTCTTC. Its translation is CSVDFGDLNEQFF.

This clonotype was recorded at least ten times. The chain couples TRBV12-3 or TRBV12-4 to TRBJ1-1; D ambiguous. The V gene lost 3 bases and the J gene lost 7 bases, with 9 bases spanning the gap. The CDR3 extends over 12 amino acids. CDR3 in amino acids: CASSFGLIEAFF. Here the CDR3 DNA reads TGTGCCAGCAGTTTCGGGTTGATTGAAGCTTTCTTT.

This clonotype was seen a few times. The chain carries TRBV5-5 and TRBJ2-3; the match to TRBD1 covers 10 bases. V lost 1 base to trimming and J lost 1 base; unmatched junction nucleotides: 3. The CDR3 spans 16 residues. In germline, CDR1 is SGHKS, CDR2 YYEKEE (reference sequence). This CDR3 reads CASSLRGTGGTDTQYF. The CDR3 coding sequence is TGTGCCAGCAGCTTGAGGGGGACAGGGGGCACAGATACGCAGTATTTT.

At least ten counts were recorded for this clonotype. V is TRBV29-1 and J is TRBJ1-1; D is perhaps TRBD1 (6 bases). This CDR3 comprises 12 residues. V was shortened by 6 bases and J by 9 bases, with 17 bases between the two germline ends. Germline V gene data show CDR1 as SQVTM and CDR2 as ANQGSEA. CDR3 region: CSVGGQTSKAFF. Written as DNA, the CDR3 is TGCAGCGTGGGTGGACAGACAAGCAAAGCTTTCTTT.

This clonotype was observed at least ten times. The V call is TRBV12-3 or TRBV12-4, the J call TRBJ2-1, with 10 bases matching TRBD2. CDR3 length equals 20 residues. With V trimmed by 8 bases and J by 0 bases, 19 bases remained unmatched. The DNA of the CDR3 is TGTGCCAGCCTAAAGCATGGGGGAACTAGCGGGGTTTCCTCCTACAATGAGCAGTTCTTC. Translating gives CASLKHGGTSGVSSYNEQFF.

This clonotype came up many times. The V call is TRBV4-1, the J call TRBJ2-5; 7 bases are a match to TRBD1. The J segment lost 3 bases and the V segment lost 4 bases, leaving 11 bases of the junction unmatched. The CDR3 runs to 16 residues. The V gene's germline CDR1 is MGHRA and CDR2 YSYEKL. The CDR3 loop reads CASSPLIGTDEETQYF. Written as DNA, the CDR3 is TGCGCCAGCAGCCCACTGATCGGGACAGACGAAGAGACCCAGTACTTC.

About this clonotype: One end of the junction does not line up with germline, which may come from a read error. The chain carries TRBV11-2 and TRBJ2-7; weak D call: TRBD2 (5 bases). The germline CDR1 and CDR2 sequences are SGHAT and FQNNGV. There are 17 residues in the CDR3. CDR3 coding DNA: TGTGCCAGCAGCACGCTAGATTCCGGACTTATCTTTCACGACCAGTACTTC. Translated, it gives CASSTLDSGLIFHDQYF.

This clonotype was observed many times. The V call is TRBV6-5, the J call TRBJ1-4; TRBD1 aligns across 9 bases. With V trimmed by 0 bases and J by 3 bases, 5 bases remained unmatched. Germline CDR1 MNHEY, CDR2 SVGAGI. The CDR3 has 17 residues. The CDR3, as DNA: TGTGCCAGCAGTTACTCTGGGACAGGGCATCCTAATGAAAAACTGTTTTTT. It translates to CASSYSGTGHPNEKLFF.

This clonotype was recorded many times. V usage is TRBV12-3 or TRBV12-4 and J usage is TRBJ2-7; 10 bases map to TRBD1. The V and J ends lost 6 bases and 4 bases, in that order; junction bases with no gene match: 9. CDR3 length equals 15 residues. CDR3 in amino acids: CASRPAGTGAYEQYF. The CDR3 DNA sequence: TGTGCCAGCAGGCCGGCCGGGACAGGGGCTTACGAGCAGTACTTC.

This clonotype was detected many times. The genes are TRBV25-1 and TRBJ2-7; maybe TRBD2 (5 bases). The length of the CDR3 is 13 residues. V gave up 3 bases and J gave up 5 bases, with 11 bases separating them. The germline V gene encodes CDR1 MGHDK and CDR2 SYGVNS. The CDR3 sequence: CASSDPGLNEQYF. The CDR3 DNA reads TGTGCCAGCAGTGATCCGGGGTTAAACGAGCAGTACTTC.

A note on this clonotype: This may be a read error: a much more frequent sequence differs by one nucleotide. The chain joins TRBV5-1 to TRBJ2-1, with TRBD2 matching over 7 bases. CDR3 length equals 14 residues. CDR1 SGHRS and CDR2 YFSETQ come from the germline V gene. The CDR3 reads CASSGQTSHNDQFF. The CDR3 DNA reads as TGCGCCAGCAGCGGGCAGACTAGCCACAATGACCAGTTCTTC.

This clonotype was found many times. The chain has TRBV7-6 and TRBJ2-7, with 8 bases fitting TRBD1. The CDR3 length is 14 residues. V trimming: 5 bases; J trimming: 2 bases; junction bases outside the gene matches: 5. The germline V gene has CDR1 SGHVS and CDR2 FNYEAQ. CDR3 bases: TGTGCCAGCAGCCTTGGGACAGGACCCTACGAGCAGTACTTC. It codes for CASSLGTGPYEQYF.

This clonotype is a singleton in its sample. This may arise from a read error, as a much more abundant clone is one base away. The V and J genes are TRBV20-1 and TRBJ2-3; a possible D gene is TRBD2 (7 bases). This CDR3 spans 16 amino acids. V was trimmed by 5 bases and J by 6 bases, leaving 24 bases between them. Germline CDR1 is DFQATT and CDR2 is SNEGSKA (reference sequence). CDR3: CSADIGSGTRGDTQYF. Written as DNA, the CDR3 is TGCAGTGCTGACATAGGCAGCGGGACGAGGGGGGATACGCAGTATTTT.

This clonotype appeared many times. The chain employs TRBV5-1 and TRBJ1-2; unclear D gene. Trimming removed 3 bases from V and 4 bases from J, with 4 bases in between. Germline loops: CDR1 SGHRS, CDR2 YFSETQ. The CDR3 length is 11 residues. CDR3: CASSSLYGYTF. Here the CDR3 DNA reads TGCGCCAGCAGCTCCCTCTATGGCTACACCTTC.